These 22 T cell receptor beta chains originate from one sample sequenced in a study of PD-L1 blockade in urothelial cancer. Sequencing used immunoSEQ multiplex PCR; TCRdb keeps in-frame clones, though not all of them. This sample has under 40,000 clones, with around 89% found just once. The input for sequencing was PBMCs, taken around atezolizumab (anti-PD-L1) treatment. These receptor sequences come from a man aged 55 to 69 with urothelial cancer.

V is TRBV10-3 and J is TRBJ2-7; perhaps TRBD2 as D (6 bases). In germline, CDR1 is ENHRY, CDR2 SYGVKD. V lost 3 bases, J lost 5 bases, and 11 bases lay in between. The CDR3 sequence is 13 residues long. As DNA, the CDR3 is TGTGCCATCAGTGAAGGAGGGGTAGACGAGCAGTACTTC. Translation: CAISEGGVDEQYF.

This clone was found once. The chain combines TRBV11-2 with TRBJ2-1; 8 positions match TRBD2. Germline CDR1 SGHAT, CDR2 FQNNGV. After removal of 2 bases from V and 3 bases from J, the junction contained 3 bases not matched to a gene. The length of the CDR3 is 15 residues. The CDR3 DNA reads as TGTGCCAGCAGCTTACAGCGGGGGAGCTACAATGAGCAGTTCTTC. Translated: CASSLQRGSYNEQFF.

The table lists this clone with a few counts. The J gene is TRBJ2-7, the V gene TRBV7-3; 7 bases are shared with TRBD1. Looked up from germline, CDR1 is SGHTA and CDR2 is FQGTGA. This CDR3 is built from 14 residues. With 0 bases clipped from V and 1 base from J, the junction kept 0 bases outside the gene matches. The CDR3 loop is CASSLTGQSYEQYF. DNA for the CDR3: TGTGCCAGCAGCTTAACGGGACAGTCCTACGAGCAGTACTTC.

The chain's CDR3 is CASSSGQGDGYGYTF. CDR3 DNA sequence: TGTGCCAGTAGCTCGGGACAGGGGGATGGCTATGGCTACACCTTC. The genes are TRBV19 and TRBJ1-2, with TRBD1 identical over 11 bases. V gave up 6 bases and J gave up 4 bases; unmatched junction bases: 7. This CDR3 comprises 15 residues. Germline assignment: CDR1 LNHDA and CDR2 SQIVND (reference sequence).

The chain has TRBV29-1 and TRBJ2-5; TRBD2 might be the D (6 bases). This CDR3 has 13 amino acids. CDR1 SQVTM and CDR2 ANQGSEA come from the germline V gene. Trimming removed 6 bases from V and 5 bases from J, with 16 bases in between. The CDR3 spells CSVPREVRETQYF. CDR3 coding DNA: TGCAGCGTCCCGAGGGAGGTTCGGGAGACCCAGTACTTC.

The chain has TRBV19 and TRBJ1-2; no clear D. With 6 bases removed from V and 2 bases from J, the gap between germline ends came to 7 bases. This CDR3 has 12 residues. Germline V gene lookup returns CDR1 LNHDA and CDR2 SQIVND (reference sequence). DNA of the CDR3: TGTGCCAGTAGGGAGGTGAACTATGGCTACACCTTC. Its protein product is CASREVNYGYTF.

The rearrangement links TRBV6-1 to TRBJ2-1; D is ambiguous. The CDR3 spans 10 residues. Germline V lookup: CDR1 MNHNS, CDR2 SASEGT. V was clipped by 4 bases and J by 11 bases, with 6 bases between them. CDR3 sequence: CASSAYKQFF. The CDR3 nucleotides are TGTGCCAGCAGTGCTTATAAGCAGTTCTTC.

The chain carries TRBV9 and TRBJ2-1; 8 bases map to TRBD2. The trim removed 1 base at V and 7 bases at J, leaving 13 bases unmatched. The CDR3 covers 17 residues. Germline V gene sequence: CDR1 SGDLS, CDR2 YYNGEE. Here the CDR3 DNA reads TGTGCCAGCAGCGTATACTCTCAAGCGGGAGCGGGTAATGAGCAGTTCTTC. Translating gives CASSVYSQAGAGNEQFF. Full variable domain (missing parts from reference TRBV9 and TRBJ2-1): DSGVTQTPKHLITATGQRVTLRCSPRSGDLSVYWYQQSLDQGLQFLIQYYNGEERAKGNILERFSAQQFPDLHSELNLSSLELGDSALYFCASSVYSQAGAGNEQFFGPGTRLTVL.

This sequence joins TRBV7-3 and TRBJ1-6, with a weak D call TRBD1 (5 bases). CDR3 length: 17 residues. The germline V gene has CDR1 SGHTA and CDR2 FQGTGA. V lost 2 bases and J 5 bases, leaving 16 bases between the germline ends. CDR3 amino acids: CASSLGTRRGDNSPLHF. CDR3 sequence (DNA): TGTGCCAGCAGCTTAGGAACTAGGAGGGGTGATAATTCACCCCTCCACTTT.

The chain links TRBV29-1 to TRBJ2-3; TRBD1 might be the D (5 bases). The CDR3 runs to 11 residues. V lost 6 bases to trimming and J lost 4 bases, with 8 bases between them. The germline gives CDR1 SQVTM, CDR2 ANQGSEA. This chain's CDR3 is CSVAGSDTQYF. The DNA of the CDR3 is TGCAGCGTGGCAGGGTCAGATACGCAGTATTTT.

This sequence joins TRBV7-9 and TRBJ1-2; a possible D gene is TRBD1 (6 bases). The CDR3 totals 14 residues. The ends were cut back, 5 bases at V and 6 bases at J, with 16 bases in the middle. Germline V gene data show CDR1 as SEHNR and CDR2 as FQNEAQ (reference sequence). This CDR3 reads CASSRDIASDGYTF. CDR3 sequence (DNA): TGTGCCAGCAGCCGGGACATAGCTTCCGATGGCTACACCTTC.

This chain joins TRBV20-1 and TRBJ2-7; possibly TRBD1 for D (5 bases). This CDR3 spans 10 amino acids. Trimming pared 4 bases from V and 10 bases from J, leaving 11 bases between. Germline loops: CDR1 DFQATT, CDR2 SNEGSKA (reference sequence). Here the CDR3 DNA reads TGCAGTGCTATTAATGGACAACAGTACTTC. Translation gives CSAINGQQYF.

V and J are TRBV28 and TRBJ2-7, with D perhaps matching TRBD1 (6 bases). The germline CDR1 and CDR2 sequences are MDHEN and SYDVKM. Trimming took 5 bases from V and 3 from J, leaving 11 bases between them. The length of the CDR3 is 13 residues. CDR3 protein: CASSTDRSYEQYF. The CDR3 DNA reads TGTGCCAGCAGTACCGACAGGAGCTACGAGCAGTACTTC.

The gene calls are TRBV29-1 and TRBJ1-2; a possible D gene is TRBD1 (6 bases). The CDR3 has 13 residues. The ends were cut back, 2 bases at V and 2 bases at J, with 9 bases in the middle. Germline CDR1 is SQVTM and CDR2 is ANQGSEA. CDR3 amino acids: CSVELGHNYGYTF. The CDR3 nucleotides read TGCAGCGTTGAACTGGGACACAACTATGGCTACACCTTC.

The chain is built from TRBV29-1 and TRBJ2-7; 13 bases line up with TRBD2. This CDR3 has 13 residues. CDR1 is SQVTM, CDR2 ANQGSEA, per germline. Unmatched junction bases numbered 2, after V lost 4 bases and J lost 5 bases. CDR3 loop: CSVGTSGSNEQYF. The CDR3, as DNA: TGCAGCGTTGGGACTAGCGGGAGTAACGAGCAGTACTTC.

V usage is TRBV19 and J usage is TRBJ2-1; 11 positions match TRBD2. With 1 base clipped from V and 3 bases from J, the junction kept 5 bases outside the gene matches. The CDR3 runs to 17 residues. The germline CDR1 and CDR2 sequences are LNHDA and SQIVND (reference sequence). CDR3: CASSIGGTSGLYNEQFF. Here the CDR3 DNA reads TGTGCCAGTAGTATAGGCGGGACTAGCGGCCTCTACAATGAGCAGTTCTTC.

The chain has TRBV28 and TRBJ2-1, with D possibly TRBD2 on 5 matching bases. The V end lost 11 bases, the J end lost 7 bases, and 15 bases lay between the germline ends. The CDR3 has 12 residues. Germline CDR1 reads MDHEN; CDR2 reads SYDVKM. CDR3 protein: CAAHEGKNEQFF. DNA for the CDR3: TGTGCCGCCCACGAGGGAAAGAATGAGCAGTTCTTC.

This chain joins TRBV5-4 and TRBJ1-2; maybe TRBD1 (6 bases). CDR1 and CDR2 from the germline V gene are SGHNT and YYREEE (reference sequence). CDR3 length: 13 amino acids. Trimming took 4 bases from V and 4 from J, leaving 11 bases between them. The CDR3 loop is CASSPRGRYGYTF. CDR3 DNA sequence: TGTGCCAGCAGCCCCAGGGGACGCTATGGCTACACCTTC.

CDR3 region: CASSFNTRTDTQYF. The CDR3 nucleotides read TGTGCCAGCAGCTTCAACACCCGCACAGATACGCAGTATTTT. The J gene is TRBJ2-3, the V gene TRBV7-9, with no clear D. Germline CDR1 is SEHNR and CDR2 is FQNEAQ (reference sequence). The ends were cut back, 3 bases at V and 1 base at J, with 8 bases in the middle. The CDR3 totals 14 residues.

The chain uses TRBV27 and TRBJ2-5; 9 bases fit TRBD1. With 6 bases clipped from V and 1 base from J, the junction kept 9 bases outside the gene matches. Germline assignment: CDR1 MNHEY and CDR2 SMNVEV (reference sequence). The CDR3 runs to 16 residues. The CDR3 region has the DNA TGTGCCAGCAGGCCAAGACAGGGGGGGTCCCAAGAGACCCAGTACTTC. The encoded protein is CASRPRQGGSQETQYF.

The chain is built from TRBV18 and TRBJ2-7; TRBD2 might be the D (6 bases). The germline CDR1 and CDR2 sequences are KGHSH and LQKENI. Trimming shortened V by 0 bases and J by 0 bases, and 15 bases separated the two germline ends. This CDR3 is built from 17 residues. The CDR3 DNA is TGTGCCAGCTCACCACCGTGGTCTAGCGCCGGCTCCTACGAGCAGTACTTC. As protein: CASSPPWSSAGSYEQYF.

CDR3 sequence reads: CASSVSPQANEQFF. CDR3 DNA sequence: TGTGCCAGCAGCGTTTCACCGCAAGCCAATGAGCAGTTCTTC. This chain connects TRBV9 to TRBJ2-1; D remains unclear. The V gene lost 2 bases and the J gene lost 6 bases, with 12 bases spanning the gap. CDR1 is SGDLS and CDR2 is YYNGEE in the germline V gene. CDR3 length equals 14 residues.